This TCR beta chain was retrieved from a study of blood T cell repertoires in COVID-19. Study background: Sites in the United States, Italy and Spain provided acute and convalescent COVID-19 samples.

TCRdb's copy holds only in-frame clones and misses some; the assay was immunoSEQ multiplex PCR. The sample lists 250,000 or so clones, around 89% occurring once. With 6 bases clipped from V and 9 bases from J, the junction kept 13 bases outside the gene matches. CDR3 length: 15 residues. Looked up from germline, CDR1 is KGHSH and CDR2 is LQKENI. Seattle patients were enrolled during active infection and followed longitudinally. The specimen was peripheral blood. This sequence was found in a man younger than 45 with COVID-19, enrolled during active disease. The rearrangement joins TRBV18 to TRBJ2-1; 8 bases match TRBD1. CDR3 sequence reads: CASSHYYEDRVEQFF. The CDR3 DNA follows: TGTGCCAGCTCGCACTACTACGAGGACAGGGTTGAGCAGTTCTTC.